Reported below is one T cell receptor (beta chain). The antigen remains unidentified. This entry belongs to a study of CD8 T cells in ankylosing spondylitis. Study-wide results and limits: Seemingly distinctive of ankylosing spondylitis blood was a TCR beta motif formed by eight highly homologous variants. A CD8+ phenotype characterized the disease-linked clones, which were relatively rare in peripheral blood.

Library preparation for TCR beta used quantitative 5'-RACE with molecular barcodes. TCRdb re-called the 5' RACE reads with MiXCR, one entry per CDR3 protein. The sample records around 250,000 distinct CDR3 sequences, more than 25% being singletons. The source is a male donor with ankylosing spondylitis or in good health (not recorded which). The sequenced sample was blood, either unsorted or a sorted T cell fraction (not recorded which).

DNA for the CDR3: TGTGCCAGCAGCCAAGGAGGGGTGCCTGGTCAGCCCCAGCATTTT. It specifies CASSQGGVPGQPQHF. The chain has TRBV9 and TRBJ1-5; tentatively, D is TRBD1 (5 bases). Per the germline V gene, CDR1 is SGDLS and CDR2 is YYNGEE. V lost 4 bases and J lost 6, with 17 bases in between. The CDR3 consists of 15 residues.